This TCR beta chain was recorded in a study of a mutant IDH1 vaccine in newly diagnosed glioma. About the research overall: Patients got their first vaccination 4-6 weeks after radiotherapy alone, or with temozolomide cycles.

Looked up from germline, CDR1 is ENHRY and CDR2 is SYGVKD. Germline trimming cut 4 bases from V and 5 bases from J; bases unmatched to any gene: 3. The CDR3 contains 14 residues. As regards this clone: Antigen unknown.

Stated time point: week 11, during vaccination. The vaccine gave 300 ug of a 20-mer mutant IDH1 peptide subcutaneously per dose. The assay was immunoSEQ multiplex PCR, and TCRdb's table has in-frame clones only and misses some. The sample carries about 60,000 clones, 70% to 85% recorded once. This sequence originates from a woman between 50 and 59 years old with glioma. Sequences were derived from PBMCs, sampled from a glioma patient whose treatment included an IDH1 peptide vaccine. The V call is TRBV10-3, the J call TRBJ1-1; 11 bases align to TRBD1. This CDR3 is CAISGDRGWTEAFF. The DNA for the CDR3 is TGTGCCATCAGTGGGGACAGGGGGTGGACTGAAGCTTTCTTT.